A single TCR beta chain is shown here with its context. The sample originates from a study of blood T cell repertoires in COVID-19. The CDR3 is 17 amino acids. Germline V CDR1 and CDR2: SGHRS, YFSETQ. The V and J ends lost 6 bases and 0 bases, in that order; junction bases with no gene match: 12. In the source study's methods: Reference gene primer amplification gave estimated nucleated cell counts. TCRdb keeps only in-frame clones here, not all; method: immunoSEQ multiplex PCR. V and J calls and clone size come straight from that table; D and trimming were deduced from the DNA. The repertoire has 150,000 to 200,000 clones, under 90% of them found once; the top ten carry about 8.6%. Participant ages covered about 18 to 100 years across 25 or so US areas.

The chain is built from TRBV5-1 and TRBJ2-3; TRBD2 matches at 8 bases. The clonotype comes from a woman aged 50 to 65 who had recovered from COVID-19. The sequencing input was PBMCs or T cells enriched from blood (not recorded which). The CDR3 DNA sequence: TGCGCCAGCAAGTCACTAGCGGAGGCTTATAGCACAGATACGCAGTATTTT. Its translation is CASKSLAEAYSTDTQYF.